The TCR beta chain described here comes from a study of cytomegalovirus exposure and HLA in healthy donors. Study information: A data release that came early held 80 million or so unique TCRs from HLA-typed donors.

V lost 4 bases, J lost 4 bases, and 9 bases stayed unmatched. The CDR3 runs to 16 residues. Germline assignment: CDR1 SGHVS and CDR2 FNYEAQ. Comments on this clone: What it binds is not known.

Study-level points and caveats: Most likely, a cluster of highly shared sequence variants arose as a sequencing artifact. In a later analysis, a missense DCLRE1C variant was linked to TCR beta V- and J-gene trimming. The CMV antigen specificity of three CMV-associated chains was confirmed through in vitro analysis.

PCR was performed using 60 Vbeta and 13 Jbeta primers. The protocol was immunoSEQ multiplex PCR, while the TCRdb copy is restricted to in-frame clones and leaves out a portion. The top ten clones hold around 24% of a sample with over 70,000 clones, 70% to 80% of them seen once. Sequenced input: PBMCs. The receptor was derived from a man aged 30 to 39 in good health and CMV-seropositive. V gene TRBV7-6 combines with J gene TRBJ1-3; 8 nucleotides match TRBD1. This chain's CDR3 is CASSSHSGGEGNTIYF. The DNA for the CDR3 is TGTGCCAGCAGCTCACACTCAGGGGGCGAGGGAAACACCATATATTTT. The complete variable domain, with remaining parts taken from reference TRBV7-6 and TRBJ1-3, reads GAGVSQSPRYKVTKRGQDVALRCDPISGHVSLYWYRQALGQGPEFLTYFNYEAQQDKSGLPNDRFSAERPEGSISTLTIQRTEQRDSAMYRCASSSHSGGEGNTIYFGEGSWLTVV.